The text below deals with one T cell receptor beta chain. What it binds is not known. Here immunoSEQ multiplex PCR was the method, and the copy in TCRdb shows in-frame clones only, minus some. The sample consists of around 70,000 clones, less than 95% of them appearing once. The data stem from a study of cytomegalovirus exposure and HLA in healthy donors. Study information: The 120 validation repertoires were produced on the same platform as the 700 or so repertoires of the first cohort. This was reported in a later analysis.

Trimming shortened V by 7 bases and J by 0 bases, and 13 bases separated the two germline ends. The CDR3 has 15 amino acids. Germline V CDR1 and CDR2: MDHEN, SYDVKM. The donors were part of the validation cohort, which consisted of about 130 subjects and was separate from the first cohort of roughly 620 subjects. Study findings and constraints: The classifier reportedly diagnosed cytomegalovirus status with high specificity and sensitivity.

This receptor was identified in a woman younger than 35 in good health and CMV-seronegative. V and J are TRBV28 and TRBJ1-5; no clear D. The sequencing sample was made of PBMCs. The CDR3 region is CASTSGGDSNQPQHF. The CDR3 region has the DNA TGTGCCAGCACCTCCGGCGGGGATAGCAATCAGCCCCAGCATTTT.